This TCR beta chain was recovered during a study of blood T cell repertoires in COVID-19. Repertoires were generated with immunoSEQ multiplex PCR, while TCRdb's copy carries only in-frame clones and drops some. The data hold around 130,000 clones, with around 80% observed a single time. The specimen sequenced was peripheral blood. The clonotype was recovered from a man in his sixties or seventies with acute or convalescent COVID-19.

The CDR3 loop is CASSLLAGGLQETQYF. The CDR3 region has the DNA TGTGCCAGCAGCTTACTAGCGGGGGGCCTCCAAGAGACCCAGTACTTC. The V gene is TRBV7-8, the J gene TRBJ2-5, with 11 bases that match TRBD2. The CDR3 has 16 residues. Germline V gene data show CDR1 as SGHVS and CDR2 as FQNEAQ. Trimming removed 2 bases from V and 1 base from J; junction bases left unmatched: 3.